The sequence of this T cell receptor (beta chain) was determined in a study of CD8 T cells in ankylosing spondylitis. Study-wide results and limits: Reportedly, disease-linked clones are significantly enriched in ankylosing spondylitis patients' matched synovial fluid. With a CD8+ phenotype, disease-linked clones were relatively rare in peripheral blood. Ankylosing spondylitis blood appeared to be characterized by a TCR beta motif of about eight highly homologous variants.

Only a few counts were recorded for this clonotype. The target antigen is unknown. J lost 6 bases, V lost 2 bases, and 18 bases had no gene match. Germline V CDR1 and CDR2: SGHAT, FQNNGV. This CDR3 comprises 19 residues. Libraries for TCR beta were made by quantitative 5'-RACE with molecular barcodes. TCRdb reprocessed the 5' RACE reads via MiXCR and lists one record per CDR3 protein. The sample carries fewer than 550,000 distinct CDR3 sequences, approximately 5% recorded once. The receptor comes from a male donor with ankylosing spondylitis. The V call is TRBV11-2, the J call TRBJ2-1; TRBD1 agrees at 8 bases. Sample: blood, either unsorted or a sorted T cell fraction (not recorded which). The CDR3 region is CASSLQPGPGTGISNEQFF. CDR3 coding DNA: TGTGCCAGCAGCTTACAGCCGGGTCCCGGGACAGGCATTTCCAATGAGCAGTTCTTC. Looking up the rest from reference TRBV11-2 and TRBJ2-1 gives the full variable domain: EAGVAQSPRYKIIEKRQSVAFWCNPISGHATLYWYQQILGQGPKLLIQFQNNGVVDDSQLPKDRFSAERLKGVDSTLKIQPAKLEDSAVYLCASSLQPGPGTGISNEQFFGPGTRLTVL.